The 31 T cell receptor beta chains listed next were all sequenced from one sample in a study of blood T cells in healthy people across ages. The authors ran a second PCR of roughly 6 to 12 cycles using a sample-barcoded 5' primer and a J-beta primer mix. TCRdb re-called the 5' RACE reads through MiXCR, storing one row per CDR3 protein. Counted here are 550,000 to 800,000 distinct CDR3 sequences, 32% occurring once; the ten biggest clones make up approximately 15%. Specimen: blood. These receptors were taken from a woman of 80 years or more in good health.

The CDR3 loop reads CSAREGQGSYGYTF. CDR3 nucleotides: TGCAGTGCTCGCGAGGGACAGGGAAGCTATGGCTACACCTTC. The rearrangement uses TRBV20-1 and TRBJ1-2; TRBD1 agrees at 9 bases. CDR3 length: 14 residues. The V segment lost 5 bases and the J segment 4 bases; nucleotides outside the gene matches: 8. Germline CDR1 is DFQATT and CDR2 is SNEGSKA (reference sequence).

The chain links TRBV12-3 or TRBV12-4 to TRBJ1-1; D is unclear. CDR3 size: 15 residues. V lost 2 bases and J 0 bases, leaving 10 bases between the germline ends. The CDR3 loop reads CASSLRVGMNTEAFF. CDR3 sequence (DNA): TGTGCCAGCAGTTTACGGGTTGGCATGAACACTGAAGCTTTCTTT.

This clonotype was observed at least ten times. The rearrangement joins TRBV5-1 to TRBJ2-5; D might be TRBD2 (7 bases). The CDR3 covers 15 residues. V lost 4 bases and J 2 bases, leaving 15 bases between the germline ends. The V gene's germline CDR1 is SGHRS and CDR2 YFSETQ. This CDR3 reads CASSRTGGGQETQYF. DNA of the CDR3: TGCGCCAGCAGCCGGACGGGGGGCGGACAAGAGACCCAGTACTTC.

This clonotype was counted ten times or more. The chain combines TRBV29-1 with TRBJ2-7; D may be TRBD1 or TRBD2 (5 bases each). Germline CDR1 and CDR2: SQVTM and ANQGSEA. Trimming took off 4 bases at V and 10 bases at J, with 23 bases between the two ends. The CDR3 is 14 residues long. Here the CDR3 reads CSVGPRDLVRDQYF. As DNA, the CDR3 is TGCAGCGTTGGTCCCCGGGACCTAGTACGAGATCAGTACTTC.

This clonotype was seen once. In nucleotides, the CDR3 is TGTGCCGCGGGAGACGGGGCCAAAAACATTCAGTACTTC. Translation gives CAAGDGAKNIQYF. The chain recombines TRBV7-2 with TRBJ2-4; TRBD2 matches 7 bases. V shed 11 bases and J 1 base; nucleotides not matched to a gene: 5. The length of the CDR3 is 13 residues. CDR1 is SGHTA, CDR2 FQGNSA, per germline.

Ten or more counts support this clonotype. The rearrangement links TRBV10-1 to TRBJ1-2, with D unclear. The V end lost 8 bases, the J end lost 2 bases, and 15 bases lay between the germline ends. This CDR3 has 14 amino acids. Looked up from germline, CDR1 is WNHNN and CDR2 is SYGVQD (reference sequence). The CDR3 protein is CASVRRGPNYGYTF. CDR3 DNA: TGCGCCAGCGTTCGAAGAGGCCCCAACTATGGCTACACCTTC.

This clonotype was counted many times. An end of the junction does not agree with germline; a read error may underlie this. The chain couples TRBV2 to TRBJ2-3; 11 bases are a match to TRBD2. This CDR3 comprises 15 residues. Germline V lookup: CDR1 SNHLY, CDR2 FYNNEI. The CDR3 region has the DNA TGCGCCAGCAGCTTCAGACTAGCGGGGTCGGATACGCAGTATTTT. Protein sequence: CASSFRLAGSDTQYF.

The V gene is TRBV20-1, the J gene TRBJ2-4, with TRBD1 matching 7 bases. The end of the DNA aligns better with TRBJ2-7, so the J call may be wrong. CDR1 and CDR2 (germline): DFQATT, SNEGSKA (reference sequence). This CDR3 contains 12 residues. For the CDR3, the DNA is TGCAGTGCCGGGACAGAATTTTACGAGCAGTACTTC. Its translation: CSAGTEFYEQYF.

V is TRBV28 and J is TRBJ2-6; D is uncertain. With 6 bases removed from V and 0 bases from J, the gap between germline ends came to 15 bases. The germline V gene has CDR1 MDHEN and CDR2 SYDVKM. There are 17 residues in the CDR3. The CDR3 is CASSSQKCSSGANVLTF. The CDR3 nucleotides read TGTGCCAGCAGCTCTCAGAAATGCAGCTCTGGGGCCAACGTCCTGACTTTC.

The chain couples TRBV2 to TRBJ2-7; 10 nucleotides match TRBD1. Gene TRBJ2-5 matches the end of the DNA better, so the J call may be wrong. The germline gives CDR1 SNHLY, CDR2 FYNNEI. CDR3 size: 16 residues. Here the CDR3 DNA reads TGTGCCAGCAGTGGACAGGGGGCCAAAACCCAAGAGACCCAGTACTTC. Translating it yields CASSGQGAKTQETQYF.

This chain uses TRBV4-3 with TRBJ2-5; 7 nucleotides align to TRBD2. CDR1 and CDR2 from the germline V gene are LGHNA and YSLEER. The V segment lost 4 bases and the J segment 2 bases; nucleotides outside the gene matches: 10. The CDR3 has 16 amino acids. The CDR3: CASSPLTTGGQETQYF. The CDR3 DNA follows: TGCGCCAGCAGCCCTCTGACTACCGGGGGGCAAGAGACCCAGTACTTC.

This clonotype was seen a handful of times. In DNA, the CDR3 is TGTGCCAGCATTTTACTCGAACCTGGAAACACCATATATTTT. Translation gives CASILLEPGNTIYF. The chain couples TRBV21-1 to TRBJ1-3. TRBV21-1 is an annotated pseudogene. The CDR3 covers 14 residues.

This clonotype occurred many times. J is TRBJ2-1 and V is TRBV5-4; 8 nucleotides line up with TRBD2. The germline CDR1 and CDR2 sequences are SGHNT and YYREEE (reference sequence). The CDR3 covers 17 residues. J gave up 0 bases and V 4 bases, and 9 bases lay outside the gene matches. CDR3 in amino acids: CASSGGGSRFSYNEQFF. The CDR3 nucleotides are TGTGCCAGCAGCGGCGGGGGGAGCCGATTCTCCTACAATGAGCAGTTCTTC.

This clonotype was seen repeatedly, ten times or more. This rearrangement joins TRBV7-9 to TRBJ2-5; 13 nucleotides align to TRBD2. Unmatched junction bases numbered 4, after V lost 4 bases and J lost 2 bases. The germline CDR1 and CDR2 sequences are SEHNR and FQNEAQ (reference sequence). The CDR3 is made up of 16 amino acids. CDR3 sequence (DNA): TGTGCCAGCAGCTCACTAGCGGGGGGGCTTCAAGAGACCCAGTACTTC. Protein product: CASSSLAGGLQETQYF.

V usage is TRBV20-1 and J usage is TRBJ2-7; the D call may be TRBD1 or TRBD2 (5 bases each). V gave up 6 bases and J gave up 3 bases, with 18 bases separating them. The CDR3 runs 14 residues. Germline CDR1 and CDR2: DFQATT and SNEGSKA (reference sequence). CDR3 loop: CSAKAWDQIYEQYF. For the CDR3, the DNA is TGCAGTGCAAAGGCATGGGACCAGATCTACGAGCAGTACTTC.

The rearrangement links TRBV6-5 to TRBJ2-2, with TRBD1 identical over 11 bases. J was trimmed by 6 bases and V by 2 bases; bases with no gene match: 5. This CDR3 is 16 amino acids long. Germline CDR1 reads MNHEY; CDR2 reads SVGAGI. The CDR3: CASSYGQGARSGELFF. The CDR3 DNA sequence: TGTGCCAGCAGTTACGGACAGGGGGCGAGGTCCGGGGAGCTGTTTTTT.

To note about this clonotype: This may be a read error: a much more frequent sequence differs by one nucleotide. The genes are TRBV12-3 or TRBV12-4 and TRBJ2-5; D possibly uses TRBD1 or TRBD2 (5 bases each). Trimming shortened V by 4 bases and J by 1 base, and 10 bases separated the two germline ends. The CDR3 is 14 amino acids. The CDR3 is CASSWVGVQETQYF. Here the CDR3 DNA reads TGTGCCAGCAGTTGGGTGGGGGTCCAAGAGACCCAGTACTTC.

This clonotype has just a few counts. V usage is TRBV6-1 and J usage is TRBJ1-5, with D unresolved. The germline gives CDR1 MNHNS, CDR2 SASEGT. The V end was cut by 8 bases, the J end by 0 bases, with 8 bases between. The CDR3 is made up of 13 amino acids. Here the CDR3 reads CASEAGSNQPQHF. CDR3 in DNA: TGTGCCAGCGAGGCGGGTAGCAATCAGCCCCAGCATTTT.

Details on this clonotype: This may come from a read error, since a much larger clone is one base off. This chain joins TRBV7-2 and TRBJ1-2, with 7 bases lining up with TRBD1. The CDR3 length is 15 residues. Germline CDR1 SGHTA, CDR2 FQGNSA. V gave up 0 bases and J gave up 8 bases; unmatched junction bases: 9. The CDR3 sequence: CASSLAGVGGKGYTF. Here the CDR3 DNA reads TGTGCCAGCAGCTTAGCTGGGGTAGGGGGCAAAGGCTACACCTTC.

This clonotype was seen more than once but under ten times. CDR3 protein: CASSPRNLPGGSGANVLTF. The CDR3 DNA sequence: TGTGCCAGCTCACCACGCAATTTGCCAGGAGGCTCTGGGGCCAACGTCCTGACTTTC. V usage is TRBV18 and J usage is TRBJ2-6, with a weak D call TRBD2 (5 bases). Per germline, CDR1 KGHSH and CDR2 LQKENI. This CDR3 contains 19 residues. V shed 1 base and J shed 0 bases, with 16 bases lying between them.

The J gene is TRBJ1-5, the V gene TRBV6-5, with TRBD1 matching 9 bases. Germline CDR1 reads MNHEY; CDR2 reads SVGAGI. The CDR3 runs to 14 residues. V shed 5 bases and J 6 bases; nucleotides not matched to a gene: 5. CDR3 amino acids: CASSPRDRVQPQHF. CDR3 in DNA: TGTGCCAGCAGTCCAAGGGACAGGGTTCAGCCCCAGCATTTT.

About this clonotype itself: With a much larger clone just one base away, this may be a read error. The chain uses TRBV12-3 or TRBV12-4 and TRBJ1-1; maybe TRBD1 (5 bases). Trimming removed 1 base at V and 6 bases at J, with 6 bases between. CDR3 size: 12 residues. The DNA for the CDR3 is TGTGCCAGCAGTTTAGTGGGGGCTGAAGCTTTCTTT. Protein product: CASSLVGAEAFF.

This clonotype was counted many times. The CDR3 region has the DNA TGCAGCGCCGACAGGGGGGGTGAGCAGTTCTTC. Amino acid sequence: CSADRGGEQFF. V gene TRBV29-1 combines with J gene TRBJ2-1; 9 nucleotides match TRBD1. Per germline, CDR1 SQVTM and CDR2 ANQGSEA. V was clipped by 7 bases and J by 9 bases; unmatched bases: 4. The CDR3 consists of 11 residues.

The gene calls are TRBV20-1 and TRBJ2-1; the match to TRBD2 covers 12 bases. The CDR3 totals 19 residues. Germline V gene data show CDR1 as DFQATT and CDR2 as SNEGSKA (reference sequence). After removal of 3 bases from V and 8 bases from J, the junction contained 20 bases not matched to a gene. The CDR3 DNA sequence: TGCAGTGCTAGCCCCAGCTCGGTCCTAGCGGGGGGGCGGACGGATGAGCAGTTCTTC. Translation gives CSASPSSVLAGGRTDEQFF.

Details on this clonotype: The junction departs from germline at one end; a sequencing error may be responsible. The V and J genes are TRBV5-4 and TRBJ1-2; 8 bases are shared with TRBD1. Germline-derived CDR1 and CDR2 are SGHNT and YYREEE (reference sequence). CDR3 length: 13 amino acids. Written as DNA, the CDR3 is TGTGCCTGCAGCTCGGGACAGGACTATGGCTACACCTTC. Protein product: CACSSGQDYGYTF.

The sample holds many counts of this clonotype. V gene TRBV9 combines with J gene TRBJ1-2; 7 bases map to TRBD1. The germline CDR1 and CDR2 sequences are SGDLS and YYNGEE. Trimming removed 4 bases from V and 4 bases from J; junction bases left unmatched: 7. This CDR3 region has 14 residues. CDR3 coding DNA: TGTGCCAGCAGCCCGCGAGGACAGGCCTATGGCTACACCTTC. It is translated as CASSPRGQAYGYTF.

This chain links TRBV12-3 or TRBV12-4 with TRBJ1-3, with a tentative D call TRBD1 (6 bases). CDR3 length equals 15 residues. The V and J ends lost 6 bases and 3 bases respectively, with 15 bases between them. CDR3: CASRKQGALGNTIYF. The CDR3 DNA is TGTGCCAGCAGAAAACAGGGAGCCCTTGGAAACACCATATATTTT.

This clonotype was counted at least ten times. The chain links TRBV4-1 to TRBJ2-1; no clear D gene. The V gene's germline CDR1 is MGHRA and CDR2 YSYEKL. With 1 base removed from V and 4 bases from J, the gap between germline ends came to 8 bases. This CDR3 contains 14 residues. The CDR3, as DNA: TGCGCCAGCAGCCAAGCGACCACGTACAATGAGCAGTTCTTC. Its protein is CASSQATTYNEQFF.

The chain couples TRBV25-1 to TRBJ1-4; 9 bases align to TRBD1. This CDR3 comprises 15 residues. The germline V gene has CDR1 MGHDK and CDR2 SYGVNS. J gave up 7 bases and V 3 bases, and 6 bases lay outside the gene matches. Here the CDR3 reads CASSEGDRVGEKLFF. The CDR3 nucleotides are TGTGCCAGCAGTGAGGGGGACAGGGTGGGTGAAAAACTGTTTTTT. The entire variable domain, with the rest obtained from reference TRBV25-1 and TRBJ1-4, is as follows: EADIYQTPRYLVIGTGKKITLECSQTMGHDKMYWYQQDPGMELHLIHYSYGVNSTEKGDLSSESTVSRIRTEHFPLTLESARPSHTSQYLCASSEGDRVGEKLFFGSGTQLSVL.

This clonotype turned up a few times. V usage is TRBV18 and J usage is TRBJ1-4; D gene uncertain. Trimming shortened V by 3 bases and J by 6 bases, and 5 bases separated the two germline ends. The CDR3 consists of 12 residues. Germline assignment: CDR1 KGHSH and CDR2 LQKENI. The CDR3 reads CASSPTDEKLFF. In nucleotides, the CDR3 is TGTGCCAGCTCACCGACCGATGAAAAACTGTTTTTT.

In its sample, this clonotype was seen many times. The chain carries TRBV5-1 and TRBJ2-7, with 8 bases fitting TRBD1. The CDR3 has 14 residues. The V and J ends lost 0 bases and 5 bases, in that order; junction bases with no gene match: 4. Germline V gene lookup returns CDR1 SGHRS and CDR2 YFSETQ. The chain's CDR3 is CASSLGGTGDEQYF. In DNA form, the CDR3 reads TGCGCCAGCAGCTTGGGGGGGACAGGAGACGAGCAGTACTTC. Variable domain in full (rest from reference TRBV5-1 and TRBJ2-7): KAGVTQTPRYLIKTRGQQVTLSCSPISGHRSVSWYQQTPGQGLQFLFEYFSETQRNKGNFPGRFSGRQFSNSRSEMNVSTLELGDSALYLCASSLGGTGDEQYFGPGTRLTVT.